This T cell receptor (beta chain) originates from a study of Graves' ophthalmopathy and Graves' hyperthyroidism. Study-level information: Pretreatment peripheral blood was obtained at initial diagnosis.

This clonotype has more than one count but fewer than ten. The junction departs from the called germline gene at one end, perhaps through a read error. Per germline, CDR1 SGHRS and CDR2 YFSETQ. The CDR3 is 14 residues long. From RNA, the CDR3 regions of TCR beta chains were amplified and sequenced. The workflow started with a first-round RT-PCR run with HTBI primers and then moved on to a second-round multiplex PCR. TCRdb processed the multiplex PCR reads anew with MiXCR; each CDR3 protein has one entry. The profile shows just over 600,000 distinct CDR3 sequences, about 24% of them singletons. The source of this sequence is a woman younger than 30 with stable Graves' hyperthyroidism. Some clones in this sample may be carry-over from other donors' samples. The chain has TRBV5-1 and TRBJ2-4; D is tentatively TRBD1 or TRBD2 (6 bases each). The sample consisted of peripheral blood. The CDR3 DNA sequence: TGCGCCAGCAGCCCCAGTGGGGGGCAGGACATTAAGTACTTC. It yields the protein CASSPSGGQDIKYF.